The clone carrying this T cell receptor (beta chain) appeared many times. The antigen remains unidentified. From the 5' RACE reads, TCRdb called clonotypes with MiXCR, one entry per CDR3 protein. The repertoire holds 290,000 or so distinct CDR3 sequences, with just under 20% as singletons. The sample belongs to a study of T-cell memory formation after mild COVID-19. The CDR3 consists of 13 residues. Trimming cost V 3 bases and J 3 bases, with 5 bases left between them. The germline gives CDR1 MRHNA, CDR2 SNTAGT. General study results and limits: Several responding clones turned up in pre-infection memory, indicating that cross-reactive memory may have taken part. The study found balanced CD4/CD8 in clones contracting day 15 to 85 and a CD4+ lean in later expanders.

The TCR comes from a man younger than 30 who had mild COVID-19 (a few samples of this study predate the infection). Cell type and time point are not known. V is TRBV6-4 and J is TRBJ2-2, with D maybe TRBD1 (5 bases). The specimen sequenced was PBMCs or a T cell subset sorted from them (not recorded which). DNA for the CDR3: TGTGCCAGCAGTGAAGGGGACACCGGGGAGCTGTTTTTT. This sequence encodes CASSEGDTGELFF.